These 2 T cell receptor beta chains share one sample of origin, sequenced in a study of HIV-infected patients and healthy controls (dated by TCRdb to the mid-2010s). The method behind the library was 5' RACE. For sequencing, an Illumina MiSeq was employed. TCRdb's own reprocessing of the public reads used fastp at Q25 and MiXCR and kept productive beta chains. For every CDR3 protein sequence, its rows merge into one entry that carries the most common genes and DNA. The sample table holds some 70,000 distinct CDR3 sequences, of which roughly 19% were seen once. Clones ranked in the top ten supply over 1.1% of the sample. The sample taken for sequencing was CD4+ T cells from blood. The receptors come from a human donor in good health.

There are a few counts of this clonotype. Written as DNA, the CDR3 is TGTGCCAGCTCACCGTCGGGGTTGGGTCACTATGGCTACACCTTC. Encoded protein: CASSPSGLGHYGYTF. This rearrangement joins TRBV18 to TRBJ1-2, with unresolved D. Germline CDR1 reads KGHSH; CDR2 reads LQKENI. The V end lost 3 bases, the J end lost 3 bases, and 14 bases lay between the germline ends. The CDR3 loop spans 15 amino acids.

This clonotype was picked up many times. The junction departs from the called germline gene at one end, perhaps through a read error. The V and J genes are TRBV5-4 and TRBJ1-2; TRBD1 is a possible D gene (5 bases). Germline CDR1 is SGHNT and CDR2 is YYREEE (reference sequence). This CDR3 comprises 17 residues. CDR3 bases: TGTGCCAGCAGTTTGGGGCCAGGCACAGCAACAAACTATGGCTACACCTTC. Translated, it gives CASSLGPGTATNYGYTF.